This T cell receptor beta chain was identified in a study of PD-1 blockade in classical Hodgkin lymphoma. Note on this clone: Its antigen remains unidentified.

V dropped 5 bases and J dropped 7 bases, with 17 bases sitting between them. The CDR3 loop spans 14 amino acids. CDR1 and CDR2 (germline): SGHTA, FQGNSA. In every patient, relapse followed autologous stem cell transplantation, while exposure to brentuximab vedotin differed. The method was immunoSEQ multiplex PCR; TCRdb's version includes in-frame clones alone and lacks a portion of them. The sample yields about 25,000 clones, 80% to 90% seen once. Study findings and constraints: Whereas CD4+ TCR diversity had risen significantly by C4D1, CD8+ TCR diversity had not. Healthy donors were reported to have higher baseline TCR diversity than newly diagnosed patients.

The source of this sequence is a human donor with classical Hodgkin lymphoma. The genes are TRBV7-2 and TRBJ1-2, with D perhaps TRBD1 (5 bases). The sequenced sample was peripheral blood mononuclear cells (PBMCs), obtained at baseline. The CDR3 sequence: CASSKRDEYGGYTF. CDR3 DNA: TGTGCCAGCAGCAAACGGGACGAGTACGGTGGCTACACCTTC.